A single sample gave rise to the 25 T cell receptor beta chains below, sequenced in a study of shared clonotypes between healthy human individuals. This table comes from immunoSEQ multiplex PCR, and its TCRdb copy is limited to in-frame clones, with some not included. This table holds some 1 million clones, roughly 80% found once. The source material was memory CD4+ T cells sorted from blood. Subset reported: CD45RA-negative fraction. All receptors derive from a man aged 18 to 30 in good health.

This chain joins TRBV4-2 and TRBJ2-1, with D tentatively TRBD2 (7 bases). The CDR3 contains 16 residues. Trimming pared 4 bases from V and 6 bases from J, leaving 19 bases between. Germline V gene lookup returns CDR1 LGHNA and CDR2 YNFKEQ. CDR3 residues: CASSPTGGRIGNEQFF. Written as DNA, the CDR3 is TGTGCCAGCAGCCCCACGGGGGGCCGCATCGGCAATGAGCAGTTCTTC.

Of note for this clone: Compared with germline, one end of the junction differs, possibly owing to a read error. The V and J genes are TRBV7-3 and TRBJ1-6; 7 positions agree with TRBD1. The CDR3 extends over 13 amino acids. CDR1 is SGHTA and CDR2 is FQGTGA in the germline V gene. The CDR3 is CASSVTGESPLHF. CDR3 in DNA: TGTGCCAGCAGCGTAACAGGGGAATCACCCCTCCACTTT.

J is TRBJ1-2 and V is TRBV9; TRBD1 is a possible D gene (6 bases). The CDR3 is made up of 13 amino acids. The germline V gene encodes CDR1 SGDLS and CDR2 YYNGEE. With 0 bases removed from V and 8 bases from J, the gap between germline ends came to 11 bases. CDR3 loop: CASSVGGGRGYTF. CDR3 DNA: TGTGCCAGCAGCGTAGGAGGGGGTAGGGGCTACACCTTC.

V and J are TRBV7-9 and TRBJ1-3, with 7 positions matching TRBD1. Per germline, CDR1 SEHNR and CDR2 FQNEAQ (reference sequence). CDR3 size: 16 residues. J gave up 0 bases and V 2 bases, and 4 bases lay outside the gene matches. CDR3 sequence: CASSLTGVSSGNTIYF. CDR3 bases: TGTGCCAGCAGCTTAACAGGGGTTTCCTCTGGAAACACCATATATTTT. The full variable domain, rest sourced from reference TRBV7-9 and TRBJ1-3, is DTGVSQNPRHKITKRGQNVTFRCDPISEHNRLYWYRQTLGQGPEFLTYFQNEAQLEKSRLLSDRFSAERPKGSFSTLEIQRTEQGDSAMYLCASSLTGVSSGNTIYFGEGSWLTVV.

The chain uses TRBV6-1 and TRBJ2-7; the match to TRBD2 covers 11 bases. Germline values: CDR1 MNHNS, CDR2 SASEGT. The CDR3 runs to 16 residues. The trim removed 1 base at V and 3 bases at J, leaving 5 bases unmatched. CDR3 sequence reads: CASSEEASGRYYEQYF. CDR3 nucleotide sequence: TGTGCCAGCAGTGAAGAAGCTAGCGGGAGGTACTACGAGCAGTACTTC.

V gene TRBV19 combines with J gene TRBJ1-2, with TRBD1 matching 9 bases. CDR1 and CDR2 (germline): LNHDA, SQIVND (reference sequence). Trimming removed 10 bases from V and 4 bases from J; junction bases left unmatched: 4. CDR3 length: 12 residues. The CDR3 coding sequence is TGTGCCACCCAGGACAGGGGCTATGGCTACACCTTC. Its translation is CATQDRGYGYTF.

Only a few counts were recorded for this clone. The gene calls are TRBV12-5 and TRBJ1-2, with D possibly being TRBD1 (6 bases). The CDR3 runs to 13 residues. Per germline, CDR1 LGHNT and CDR2 FRNRAP. Deletions cut 1 base from V and 8 bases from J, with 11 bases between. Written as DNA, the CDR3 is TGTGCTAGTGGTTTGGAAAACAGGGCAGGCTACACCTTC. Translation gives CASGLENRAGYTF.

As regards this clone: A much more abundant neighbour one base away suggests this may be a read error. CDR3 protein: CACKTPGRGSEQYF. The CDR3, as DNA: TGTGCCTGTAAGACCCCGGGACGGGGTTCCGAGCAGTACTTC. The chain carries TRBV30 and TRBJ2-7; perhaps D is TRBD1 or TRBD2 (5 bases each). Trimming cost V 6 bases and J 6 bases, with 21 bases left between them. The CDR3 loop spans 14 amino acids. Germline V gene sequence: CDR1 GTSNPN, CDR2 SVGIG (reference sequence).

Of note for this clone: The same CDR3 is also encoded by other DNA sequences in this sample. The CDR3 DNA reads as TGCGCCAGCAGCCAAGAAGGGGGTAATTCACCCCTCCACTTT. It translates to CASSQEGGNSPLHF. This chain connects TRBV4-3 to TRBJ1-6, with D possibly being TRBD1 (6 bases). The V gene lost 0 bases and the J gene lost 6 bases, with 6 bases spanning the gap. This CDR3 contains 14 residues. The V gene's germline CDR1 is LGHNA and CDR2 YSLEER.

The rearrangement links TRBV11-2 to TRBJ2-7; D not certain. Trimming removed 1 base at V and 0 bases at J, with 10 bases between. Per germline, CDR1 SGHAT and CDR2 FQNNGV. CDR3 length: 15 amino acids. The CDR3 coding sequence is TGTGCCAGCAGCTTAGCTGAGACGGGCTCCTACGAGCAGTACTTC. Translating it yields CASSLAETGSYEQYF.

V is TRBV30 and J is TRBJ1-3; possible D gene TRBD1, 6 bases. V was pared by 2 bases and J by 0 bases, with 8 bases between. There are 14 residues in the CDR3. Germline V gene data show CDR1 as GTSNPN and CDR2 as SVGIG (reference sequence). This CDR3 reads CAWSKGVSGNTIYF. The CDR3 DNA reads as TGTGCCTGGAGTAAGGGGGTCTCTGGAAACACCATATATTTT.

The chain has TRBV21-1 and TRBJ1-2; the listed D gene, TRBD1, was not tested against the DNA. TRBV21-1 is a pseudogene segment. The CDR3 extends over 13 amino acids. The CDR3 protein is CARTVRGVVGYTF. CDR3 nucleotide sequence: TGTGCCAGGACAGTCAGGGGAGTGGTTGGCTACACCTTC.

The CDR3 here is CASSLDGRRTDTQYF. The CDR3 region has the DNA TGTGCCAGCAGTCTGGACGGGAGACGCACAGATACGCAGTATTTT. The chain carries TRBV7-2 and TRBJ2-3; perhaps TRBD2 as D (6 bases). V shed 6 bases and J shed 1 base, with 14 bases lying between them. The CDR3 loop spans 15 amino acids. The germline CDR1 and CDR2 sequences are SGHTA and FQGNSA.

The chain is built from TRBV6-1 and TRBJ1-3; D ambiguous. Germline V gives CDR1 MNHNS, CDR2 SASEGT. The CDR3 has 10 residues. V lost 5 bases and J 7 bases, leaving 3 bases between the germline ends. DNA of the CDR3: TGTGCCAGCAGTCAGAACACCATATATTTT. The encoded protein is CASSQNTIYF.

The chain employs TRBV19 and TRBJ2-5; possible D gene TRBD2, 5 bases. Between the trimmed V and J ends, which lost 5 bases and 7 bases, there was a span of 20 bases. Germline V gene data show CDR1 as LNHDA and CDR2 as SQIVND (reference sequence). The CDR3 totals 15 residues. This CDR3 reads CASSSPDSRIGTQYF. DNA of the CDR3: TGTGCCAGTAGTTCCCCGGACTCTCGTATAGGGACCCAGTACTTC.

The chain has TRBV19 and TRBJ1-4, with 9 bases aligning to TRBD1. Trimming at V came to 6 bases and at J to 5 bases, leaving 4 bases not matched to a gene. The CDR3 is 14 amino acids. Germline loops: CDR1 LNHDA, CDR2 SQIVND (reference sequence). This CDR3 reads CASRPTGGNEKLFF. For the CDR3, the DNA is TGTGCCAGTAGGCCGACAGGGGGAAATGAAAAACTGTTTTTT.

For this clone: One base separates it from a far larger clone, so it is likely a read error. Other DNA sequences within the sample encode an identical CDR3. The chain uses TRBV18 and TRBJ1-2; D unclear. Germline CDR1 is KGHSH and CDR2 is LQKENI. The CDR3 is 14 residues long. Here the CDR3 reads CASSPGYRLGGYTF. The CDR3 DNA is TGTGCCAGTTCACCGGGTTACCGGTTGGGGGGCTACACCTTC.

The CDR3 sequence is CATTGGYQPQHF. The CDR3, as DNA: TGTGCCACAACAGGGGGCTATCAGCCCCAGCATTTT. This rearrangement joins TRBV19 to TRBJ1-5; TRBD1 aligns across 9 bases. V lost 10 bases and J lost 5; bases outside the gene matches: 3. The CDR3 is made up of 12 amino acids. Germline-derived CDR1 and CDR2 are LNHDA and SQIVND (reference sequence).

The gene calls are TRBV10-2 and TRBJ2-3, with D uncertain. The CDR3 length is 15 residues. The V end lost 7 bases, the J end lost 2 bases, and 16 bases lay between the germline ends. From germline, CDR1 is WSHSY and CDR2 SAAADI. CDR3 region: CASKEAPTPTDTQYF. The CDR3 region has the DNA TGCGCCAGCAAAGAGGCCCCAACCCCCACAGATACGCAGTATTTT.

The chain employs TRBV7-9 and TRBJ2-1, with D perhaps matching TRBD2 (6 bases). Germline assignment: CDR1 SEHNR and CDR2 FQNEAQ (reference sequence). Deletions cut 1 base from V and 4 bases from J, with 8 bases between. The CDR3 is 14 residues long. The CDR3 here is CASSLGTTYNEQFF. DNA of the CDR3: TGTGCCAGCAGCTTAGGGACTACTTACAATGAGCAGTTCTTC.

The gene calls are TRBV10-3 and TRBJ1-2, with D maybe TRBD1 (6 bases). In germline, CDR1 is ENHRY, CDR2 SYGVKD. The CDR3 extends over 14 amino acids. Trimming cost V 4 bases and J 4 bases, with 13 bases left between them. The CDR3 nucleotides read TGTGCCATCAGTGGGGGAGGGGGTCTCTATGGCTACACCTTC. This encodes CAISGGGGLYGYTF.

The chain is built from TRBV5-4 and TRBJ1-1; D is ambiguous. The CDR3 runs 14 residues. Germline V CDR1 and CDR2: SGHNT, YYREEE (reference sequence). The V and J ends lost 0 bases and 1 base respectively, with 7 bases between them. CDR3 bases: TGTGCCAGCAGCTTGGAGTTAGGGAACACTGAAGCTTTCTTT. It encodes CASSLELGNTEAFF.

The chain couples TRBV25-1 to TRBJ2-2, with a weak D call TRBD1 (6 bases). The CDR3 runs to 15 residues. Trimming removed 6 bases from V and 3 bases from J, with 14 bases in between. CDR1 MGHDK and CDR2 SYGVNS come from the germline V gene. The CDR3 protein is CASRTQGTHTGELFF. In nucleotides, the CDR3 is TGTGCCAGCAGGACACAGGGAACCCACACCGGGGAGCTGTTTTTT.

The rearrangement uses TRBV2 and TRBJ1-6; weak D call: TRBD1 (5 bases). The CDR3 is made up of 14 amino acids. Germline values: CDR1 SNHLY, CDR2 FYNNEI. V was pared by 5 bases and J by 4 bases, with 9 bases between. CDR3 amino acids: CASSRQLYNSPLHF. DNA of the CDR3: TGTGCCAGCAGTCGACAGTTATATAATTCACCCCTCCACTTT.

Note on this clone: Since a much larger clone is just one base distant, this may be a read error. The V and J genes are TRBV7-8 and TRBJ2-1; no firm D call. The CDR3 is made up of 11 amino acids. Per the germline V gene, CDR1 is SGHVS and CDR2 is FQNEAQ. V was shortened by 3 bases and J by 5 bases, with 2 bases between the two germline ends. The CDR3 bases are TGTGCCAGCAGCTTCCACAATGAGCAGTTCTTC. Amino acids: CASSFHNEQFF.